This TCR beta chain was sequenced during a study of identical twins. TCRdb reanalysed the 5' RACE reads using MiXCR and keeps one entry per CDR3 protein. The sample lists hundreds of thousands of distinct CDR3 sequences; 24% were seen once. Study findings and constraints: Conclusions were based on cross-sectional statistical analysis, without following the same donors.

This clonotype was seen only a few times. As yet, its antigen is unknown. The CDR3 has 12 amino acids. From germline, CDR1 is SGHDT and CDR2 YYEEEE. With V trimmed by 5 bases and J by 5 bases, 3 bases remained unmatched. The donor group consisted entirely of healthy Caucasians. These data were also reused for a study on T cells expressing NK-cell markers. As that study records: Among the eight sequenced donors, seven tested HCMV-seropositive and one tested seronegative. Sorting was restricted to alpha-beta TCR T cells by an anti-gamma-delta TCR antibody in several experiments.

This chain uses TRBV5-6 with TRBJ1-1, with 7 bases matching TRBD1. Sequenced input: CD4+ T cells sorted from blood. The receptor comes from a woman younger than 35 in good health. The CDR3 reads CASSTGATEAFF. The CDR3 DNA sequence: TGTGCCAGCAGTACAGGGGCGACTGAAGCTTTCTTT.